This T cell receptor beta chain was sequenced in a study of T cell responses to AZD1222 COVID-19 vaccine (dated by TCRdb to the early 2020s). Regarding the complete study: AZD1222 recipients with second doses at about 4 weeks or about 12 weeks were pooled, because spike-specific TCR depth and breadth did not differ between schedules. Trial participants were enrolled by age into subgroups of 18-55, 56-69 and 70-plus years, and 148, 28 and 57 TCR-sequenced participants, respectively, were included in these subgroups. TCR sequencing covered more than 230 trial participants: 200 to 210 given two doses of AZD1222 and some 25 given two doses of MenACWY control vaccine.

The time point label, read with the paper, signifies: baseline before first vaccination. Vaccinee samples came from UK trials COV001 and COV002, including a single-blind randomized controlled phase 2/3 trial of AZD1222 (ChAdOx1 nCoV-19) in healthy adults. For TCRbeta chain sequencing, PBMC samples from trial participants were taken at day 0 and at day 28 after the second dose. The CDR3 regions of human TCRbeta chains were subjected to immunosequencing. As for the authors' bioinformatics: Repertoire TCRs were checked for matches against a reference library of SARS-CoV-2-specific TCRs that had been generated using the MIRA antigen-specificity platform. Breadth meant the fraction of unique TCRs that were SARS-CoV-2-associated, whereas depth meant the fraction of total T cells that were SARS-CoV-2-associated. Using the MIRA data, each spike-specific TCR was mapped to the spike region that the TCR reacts to and placed in a CD4 or CD8 class. Log10-transformed breadth and depth values were compared by one-way ANOVA with Sidak's multiple comparisons tests. Imported from immuneACCESS, the table was reduced by TCRdb to in-frame sequences with V and J called. These copies leave out some clones; in studies compared against another copy, an unresolved V gene accounts for under half, and the cause of the remainder is not known. That table supplies the V and J calls and clone size; D and trimming were determined from the DNA. For this sample there are approximately 140,000 clones; 75% to 95% appear just once. The ten top clones hold around 1.4% of the sample.

Findings and caveats that apply to the study as a whole: CD4 TCRs associated with the vaccine covered the entire spike protein, and the dominant responses were in regions 160-218 and 743-854. Epitopes outside the regions mutated in the B.1.351 and B.1.1.7 variants were reportedly recognized by nearly half of the unique spike-specific TCRs. In the small 56-69-year group, the increase in depth fell short of significance, most likely because of low power. Only five or six AZD1222 recipients were SARS-CoV-2 seropositive at baseline, limiting conclusions about previously exposed vaccinees. A significant rise in spike-specific TCR breadth and depth was observed after two AZD1222 doses relative to day 0 and relative to MenACWY recipients. No day 14 peak-response samples were available, so repertoires were characterized only after the peak T cell response. Most participants were white British and females outnumbered males, and the authors suggested that clonal diversity may have been underestimated.

This clone was observed once. The antigen it binds to is not known. No base qualities exist here, and no much larger clone lies one base off it. The germline V gene (reference sequence) sets CDR1 to SEHNR and CDR2 to FQNEAQ. V is clipped by 1 base and J by 0 bases, and the sequence between their germline boundaries is 7 bases long. Including the terminal cysteine and phenylalanine, the CDR3 comprises 15 residues. Only the CDR3 region is kept as DNA, spanning 45 bases read in frame from base 1. The sequence derives from an adult in good health. This specimen consisted of peripheral blood, obtained on day 0 of AZD1222 vaccination. The rearrangement joined TRBV7-9 to TRBJ2-1, with the D gene uncertain. The sequence in DNA is TGTGCCAGCAGCTTAGAAGGCCTCTCCTACAATGAGCAGTTCTTC. Its protein is CASSLEGLSYNEQFF.